A selection of T cell receptor beta chains follows, all from one sample in a study of CD8+CD57+ T cells in acquired aplastic anemia. One entry per CDR3 protein, called by TCRdb with MiXCR from the reads. The sample holds 150,000 to 200,000 distinct CDR3 sequences, 50% to 65% seen once. Sequenced: sorted CD4+, CD8+, or CD8+CD57+ T cells (not recorded which) from PBMCs. These receptors were taken from a human donor with aplastic anemia. Both conserved end residues are part of each CDR3. The D gene is left open where the match is weak. Clone size is given for some rows only: seen once, a few or many times, or a class if the clone is expanded.

j_gene: TRBJ2-5
d_gene: TRBD2
v_gene: TRBV20-1
abundance: many
CDR3aa: CSARAPGAGGPQETQYF
CDR3nt: TGCAGTGCTAGGGCTCCGGGGGCGGGGGGACCCCAAGAGACCCAGTACTTC

j_gene: TRBJ2-1
d_gene: TRBD1
v_gene: TRBV24-1
abundance: NA
CDR3aa: CATRAGGFYEQFF
CDR3nt: TGTGCCACGCGGGCAGGGGGCTTCTATGAGCAGTTCTTC

j_gene: TRBJ2-3
d_gene: NA
v_gene: TRBV2
abundance: NA
CDR3aa: CASSQEGGGGGDTQYF
CDR3nt: TGTGCCAGCAGTCAAGAAGGGGGGGGGGGGGGGGATACGCAGTATTTT

j_gene: TRBJ2-1
d_gene: TRBD1
v_gene: TRBV5-1
abundance: once
CDR3aa: CASSLGDRGFKDEQFF
CDR3nt: TGCGCCAGCAGCCTAGGGGACAGGGGTTTCAAGGATGAGCAGTTCTTC

j_gene: TRBJ2-2
d_gene: NA
v_gene: TRBV20-1
abundance: NA
CDR3aa: CSATRDATGELFF
CDR3nt: TGCAGTGCTACCCGGGACGCCACCGGGGAGCTGTTTTTT

j_gene: TRBJ1-1
d_gene: TRBD1
v_gene: TRBV6-2/TRBV6-3
abundance: many
CDR3aa: CASTSQGAGDAFF
CDR3nt: TGTGCCAGCACCTCTCAGGGGGCAGGGGATGCTTTCTTT

j_gene: TRBJ2-2
d_gene: NA
v_gene: TRBV7-9
abundance: many
CDR3aa: CASSFWGTNANTGELFF
CDR3nt: TGTGCCAGCAGCTTTTGGGGGACAAATGCGAACACCGGGGAGCTGTTTTTT

j_gene: TRBJ2-1
d_gene: TRBD2
v_gene: TRBV11-2
abundance: NA
CDR3aa: CASSSSSGRGGEQFF
CDR3nt: TGTGCCAGCAGCTCATCTAGCGGGAGAGGGGGTGAGCAGTTCTTC

j_gene: TRBJ2-5
d_gene: NA
v_gene: TRBV10-3
abundance: NA
CDR3aa: CAISEGRGGETQYF
CDR3nt: TGTGCCATCAGTGAGGGGCGGGGTGGAGAGACCCAGTACTTC

j_gene: TRBJ2-7
d_gene: TRBD1
v_gene: TRBV2
abundance: NA
CDR3aa: CASGGQGYEQYF
CDR3nt: TGTGCCAGCGGGGGACAGGGTTACGAGCAGTACTTC

j_gene: TRBJ2-7
d_gene: NA
v_gene: TRBV9
abundance: many
CDR3aa: CASSVPGEQYF
CDR3nt: TGTGCCAGCAGCGTACCGGGGGAGCAGTACTTC

j_gene: TRBJ2-7
d_gene: NA
v_gene: TRBV7-3
abundance: NA
CDR3aa: CASSLVSGYEQYF
CDR3nt: TGCGCCAGCAGCTTGGTTTCAGGGTACGAGCAGTACTTC

j_gene: TRBJ2-7
d_gene: NA
v_gene: TRBV5-8
abundance: few
CDR3aa: CASSLEQGDEQYF
CDR3nt: TGTGCCAGCAGCTTGGAACAGGGTGACGAGCAGTACTTC

j_gene: TRBJ2-2
d_gene: TRBD1
v_gene: TRBV9
abundance: many
CDR3aa: CASSVKRDRANTGELFF
CDR3nt: TGTGCCAGCAGCGTAAAGCGGGACAGGGCGAACACCGGGGAGCTGTTTTTT

j_gene: TRBJ2-1
d_gene: NA
v_gene: TRBV24-1
abundance: few
CDR3aa: CATSDTSRNEQFF
CDR3nt: TGTGCCACCAGTGACACTAGCCGGAATGAGCAGTTCTTC

j_gene: TRBJ1-2
d_gene: TRBD1
v_gene: TRBV20-1
abundance: NA
CDR3aa: CSAKATGGSYGYTF
CDR3nt: TGCAGTGCTAAGGCGACAGGGGGCTCCTATGGCTACACCTTC

j_gene: TRBJ2-5
d_gene: NA
v_gene: TRBV12-3/TRBV12-4
abundance: many
CDR3aa: CASSFSGETQYF
CDR3nt: TGTGCCAGCAGTTTTAGTGGGGAGACCCAGTACTTC

j_gene: TRBJ1-4
d_gene: NA
v_gene: TRBV24-1
abundance: once
CDR3aa: CATSDPLGQAGKLFF
CDR3nt: TGTGCCACCAGTGATCCACTCGGCCAGGCTGGAAAACTGTTTTTT

j_gene: TRBJ2-1
d_gene: TRBD1
v_gene: TRBV2
abundance: NA
CDR3aa: CASPRQGIFHEQFF
CDR3nt: TGTGCCAGTCCCCGACAGGGAATCTTTCATGAGCAGTTCTTC

j_gene: TRBJ1-3
d_gene: NA
v_gene: TRBV2
abundance: many
CDR3aa: CASSEGLYSGNTIYF
CDR3nt: TGTGCCAGCAGTGAAGGACTCTACTCTGGAAACACCATATATTTT

j_gene: TRBJ2-1
d_gene: TRBD2
v_gene: TRBV10-3
abundance: NA
CDR3aa: CASSYSSSGGTYNEQFF
CDR3nt: TGTGCCAGCAGTTACAGCTCAAGCGGGGGTACATACAATGAGCAGTTCTTC

j_gene: TRBJ2-3
d_gene: NA
v_gene: TRBV24-1
abundance: NA
CDR3aa: CATSDTRAADTQYF
CDR3nt: TGTGCCACCAGTGACACCAGGGCGGCGGATACGCAGTATTTT

j_gene: TRBJ2-5
d_gene: NA
v_gene: TRBV5-8
abundance: many
CDR3aa: CASSLSQGVQTQYF
CDR3nt: TGTGCCAGCAGCTTGAGCCAGGGAGTACAGACCCAGTACTTC

j_gene: TRBJ1-4
d_gene: NA
v_gene: TRBV29-1
abundance: few
CDR3aa: CSVLKSATNEKLFF
CDR3nt: TGCAGCGTTTTGAAGTCGGCCACTAATGAAAAACTGTTTTTT

j_gene: TRBJ2-7
d_gene: NA
v_gene: TRBV6-6
abundance: NA
CDR3aa: CASSRQVSSYEQYF
CDR3nt: TGTGCCAGCAGTCGACAGGTCAGCTCCTACGAGCAGTACTTC

j_gene: TRBJ2-7
d_gene: TRBD2
v_gene: TRBV5-1
abundance: NA
CDR3aa: CASRGTNSYGQYF
CDR3nt: TGCGCCAGCAGGGGGACTAACTCCTACGGGCAGTACTTC

j_gene: TRBJ2-2
d_gene: TRBD2
v_gene: TRBV7-2
abundance: NA
CDR3aa: CASSLIGGRAGELFF
CDR3nt: TGCGCCAGCAGCTTAATCGGCGGGAGAGCCGGGGAGCTGTTTTTT

j_gene: TRBJ1-5
d_gene: NA
v_gene: TRBV2
abundance: NA
CDR3aa: CASSGLGGAQQPQHF
CDR3nt: TGTGCCAGCAGTGGGTTGGGGGGGGCGCAGCAGCCCCAGCATTTT

j_gene: TRBJ1-3
d_gene: NA
v_gene: TRBV3-1
abundance: NA
CDR3aa: CASSLKGGNTIYF
CDR3nt: TGTGCCAGCAGCCTTAAAGGGGGAAACACCATATATTTT

j_gene: TRBJ1-1
d_gene: NA
v_gene: TRBV7-9
abundance: NA
CDR3aa: CASSAVGLPNTGAFF
CDR3nt: TGTGCCAGCAGCGCCGTAGGACTGCCGAACACTGGAGCTTTCTTT

j_gene: TRBJ1-1
d_gene: NA
v_gene: TRBV7-3
abundance: NA
CDR3aa: CTSSSDGGLNTEACF
CDR3nt: TGTACCAGCAGCTCCGACGGGGGGCTAAACACTGAAGCTTGCTTT

j_gene: TRBJ1-2
d_gene: NA
v_gene: TRBV6-5
abundance: few
CDR3aa: CASSFVGGGYTF
CDR3nt: TGTGCCAGCAGTTTTGTTGGGGGTGGCTACACCTTC

j_gene: TRBJ1-6
d_gene: NA
v_gene: TRBV7-3
abundance: NA
CDR3aa: CASSLTGEPLHF
CDR3nt: TGTGCCAGCAGCTTAACAGGGGAACCCCTCCACTTT

j_gene: TRBJ2-7
d_gene: TRBD1
v_gene: TRBV19
abundance: NA
CDR3aa: CASKFGDSAYEQYF
CDR3nt: TGTGCCAGTAAATTTGGGGACAGTGCCTACGAGCAGTACTTC

j_gene: TRBJ2-7
d_gene: TRBD2
v_gene: TRBV7-8
abundance: NA
CDR3aa: CASSFETFGTTRTSYEQYF
CDR3nt: TGTGCCAGCAGCTTTGAGACCTTCGGGACTACCCGGACTTCCTACGAGCAGTACTTC

j_gene: TRBJ2-5
d_gene: TRBD2
v_gene: TRBV20-1
abundance: NA
CDR3aa: CSAEGGGAPETQYF
CDR3nt: TGCAGTGCTGAGGGCGGGGGGGCCCCCGAGACCCAGTACTTC

j_gene: TRBJ2-2
d_gene: NA
v_gene: TRBV20-1
abundance: NA
CDR3aa: CSAREGSNTGELFF
CDR3nt: TGCAGTGCACGTGAGGGTTCCAACACCGGGGAGCTGTTTTTT

j_gene: TRBJ2-3
d_gene: NA
v_gene: TRBV25-1
abundance: NA
CDR3aa: CASSQADTQYF
CDR3nt: TGTGCCAGCAGTCAGGCAGATACGCAGTATTTT

j_gene: TRBJ1-1
d_gene: TRBD1
v_gene: TRBV2
abundance: NA
CDR3aa: CARRTGVNTEAFF
CDR3nt: TGTGCCAGGAGGACAGGGGTGAACACTGAAGCTTTCTTT

j_gene: TRBJ1-1
d_gene: NA
v_gene: TRBV7-2
abundance: NA
CDR3aa: CASSLVLGSEAFF
CDR3nt: TGTGCCAGCAGCTTAGTGTTGGGCAGTGAAGCTTTCTTT

j_gene: TRBJ2-3
d_gene: NA
v_gene: TRBV7-3
abundance: NA
CDR3aa: CASSQDPTGTQYTDTQYF
CDR3nt: TGCGCCAGCAGCCAGGACCCCACCGGGACACAGTACACAGATACGCAGTATTTT

j_gene: TRBJ2-2
d_gene: TRBD1
v_gene: TRBV2
abundance: NA
CDR3aa: CASSSGQVSPGELFF
CDR3nt: TGTGCCAGCAGCTCGGGACAGGTCAGCCCCGGGGAGCTGTTTTTT

j_gene: TRBJ2-5
d_gene: TRBD1
v_gene: TRBV5-1
abundance: NA
CDR3aa: CASRGQGIETQYF
CDR3nt: TGCGCCAGCAGAGGACAGGGAATAGAGACCCAGTACTTC

j_gene: TRBJ2-3
d_gene: NA
v_gene: TRBV15
abundance: NA
CDR3aa: CATSAVALSTDTQYF
CDR3nt: TGTGCCACCAGCGCAGTAGCGTTGAGCACAGATACGCAGTATTTT

j_gene: TRBJ2-3
d_gene: NA
v_gene: TRBV7-8
abundance: many
CDR3aa: CASSLAWGGGTDTQYF
CDR3nt: TGTGCCAGCAGCTTAGCTTGGGGCGGGGGCACAGATACGCAGTATTTT

j_gene: TRBJ1-6
d_gene: TRBD1
v_gene: TRBV15
abundance: NA
CDR3aa: CATATGVSPLHF
CDR3nt: TGTGCCACTGCGACAGGGGTTTCACCCCTCCACTTT

j_gene: TRBJ1-1
d_gene: NA
v_gene: TRBV7-3
abundance: once
CDR3aa: CASGVRMNTEAFF
CDR3nt: TGTGCCAGCGGTGTCAGGATGAACACTGAAGCTTTCTTT